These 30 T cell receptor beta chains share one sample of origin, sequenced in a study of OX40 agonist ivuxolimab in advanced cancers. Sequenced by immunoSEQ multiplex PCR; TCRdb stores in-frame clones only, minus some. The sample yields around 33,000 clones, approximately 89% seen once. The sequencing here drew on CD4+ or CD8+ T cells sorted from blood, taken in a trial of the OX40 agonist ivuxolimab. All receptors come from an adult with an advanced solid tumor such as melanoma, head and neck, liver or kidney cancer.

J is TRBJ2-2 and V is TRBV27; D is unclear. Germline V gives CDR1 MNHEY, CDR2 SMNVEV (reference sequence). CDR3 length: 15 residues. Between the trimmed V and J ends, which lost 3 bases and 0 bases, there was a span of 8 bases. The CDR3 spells CASSFSGANTGELFF. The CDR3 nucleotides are TGTGCCAGCAGTTTTTCCGGCGCGAACACCGGGGAGCTGTTTTTT.

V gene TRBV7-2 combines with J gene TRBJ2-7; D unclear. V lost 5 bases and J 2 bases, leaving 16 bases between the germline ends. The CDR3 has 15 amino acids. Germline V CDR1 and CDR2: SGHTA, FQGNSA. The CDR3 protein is CASSARTAGTYEQYF. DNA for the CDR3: TGTGCCAGCAGCGCCCGCACAGCTGGCACCTACGAGCAGTACTTC. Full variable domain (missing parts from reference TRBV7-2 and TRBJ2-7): GAGVSQSPSNKVTEKGKDVELRCDPISGHTALYWYRQSLGQGLEFLIYFQGNSAPDKSGLPSDRFSAERTGGSVSTLTIQRTQQEDSAVYLCASSARTAGTYEQYFGPGTRLTVT.

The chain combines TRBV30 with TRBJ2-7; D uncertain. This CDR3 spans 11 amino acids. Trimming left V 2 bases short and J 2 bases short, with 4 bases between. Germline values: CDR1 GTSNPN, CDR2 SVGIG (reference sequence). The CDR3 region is CAWSSTYEQYF. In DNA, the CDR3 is TGTGCCTGGAGTTCCACCTACGAGCAGTACTTC.

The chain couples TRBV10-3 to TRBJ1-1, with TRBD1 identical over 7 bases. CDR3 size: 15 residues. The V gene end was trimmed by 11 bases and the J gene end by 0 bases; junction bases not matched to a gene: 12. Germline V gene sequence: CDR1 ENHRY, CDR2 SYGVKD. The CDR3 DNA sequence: TGTGCCTCCGGACAGGACCCCTTGATGAACACTGAAGCTTTCTTT. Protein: CASGQDPLMNTEAFF.

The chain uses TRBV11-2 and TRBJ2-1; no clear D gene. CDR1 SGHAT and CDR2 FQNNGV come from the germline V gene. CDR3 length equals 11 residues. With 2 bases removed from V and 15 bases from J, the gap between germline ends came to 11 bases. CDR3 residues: CASSLLVGRFF. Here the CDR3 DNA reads TGTGCCAGCAGCTTATTGGTAGGGCGGTTCTTC.

CDR3 bases: TGCGCCAGCCACCTGCAGGGCCAAGAGACCCAGTACTTC. This sequence encodes CASHLQGQETQYF. This sequence joins TRBV5-1 and TRBJ2-5; a weak D match, TRBD1 (5 bases). This CDR3 is 13 amino acids long. V lost 7 bases, J lost 1 base, and 11 bases lay in between. CDR1 is SGHRS, CDR2 YFSETQ, per germline. The full variable domain, completed using reference TRBV5-1 and TRBJ2-5, is KAGVTQTPRYLIKTRGQQVTLSCSPISGHRSVSWYQQTPGQGLQFLFEYFSETQRNKGNFPGRFSGRQFSNSRSEMNVSTLELGDSALYLCASHLQGQETQYFGPGTRLLVL.

CDR3 sequence reads: CASSLLSGGSTDTQYF. The CDR3 DNA is TGCGCCAGCAGCTTGTTGTCGGGAGGTAGCACAGATACGCAGTATTTT. The chain recombines TRBV5-1 with TRBJ2-3; 7 nucleotides align to TRBD2. Germline V CDR1 and CDR2: SGHRS, YFSETQ. The CDR3 runs to 16 residues. Trimming took 1 base from V and 0 from J; bases not matched to a gene: 5.

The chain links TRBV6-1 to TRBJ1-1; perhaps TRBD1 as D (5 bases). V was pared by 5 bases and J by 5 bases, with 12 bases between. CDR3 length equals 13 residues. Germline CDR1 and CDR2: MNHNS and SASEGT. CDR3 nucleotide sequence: TGTGCCAGCAGTCATATGGGGGAAACTGAAGCTTTCTTT. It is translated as CASSHMGETEAFF.

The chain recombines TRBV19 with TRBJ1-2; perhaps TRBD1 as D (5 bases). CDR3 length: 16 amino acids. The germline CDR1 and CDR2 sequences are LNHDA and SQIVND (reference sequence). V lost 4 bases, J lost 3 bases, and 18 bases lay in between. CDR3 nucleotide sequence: TGTGCCAGTAGTACCGGATCGTTAGGGGCGGACTATGGCTACACCTTC. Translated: CASSTGSLGADYGYTF.

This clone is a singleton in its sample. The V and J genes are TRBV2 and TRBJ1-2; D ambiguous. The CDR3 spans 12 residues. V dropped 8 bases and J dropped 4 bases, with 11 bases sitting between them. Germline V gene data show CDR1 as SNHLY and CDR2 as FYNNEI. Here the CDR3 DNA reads TGTGCCAGCTTTGCTAGAGGCTATGGCTACACCTTC. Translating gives CASFARGYGYTF. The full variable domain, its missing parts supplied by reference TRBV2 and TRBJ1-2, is EPEVTQTPSHQVTQMGQEVILRCVPISNHLYFYWYRQILGQKVEFLVSFYNNEISEKSEIFDDQFSVERPDGSNFTLKIRSTKLEDSAMYFCASFARGYGYTFGSGTRLTVV.

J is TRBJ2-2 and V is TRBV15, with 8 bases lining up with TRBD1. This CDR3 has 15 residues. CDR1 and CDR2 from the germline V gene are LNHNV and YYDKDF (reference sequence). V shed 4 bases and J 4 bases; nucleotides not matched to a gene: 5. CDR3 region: CATSTHDRGTGELFF. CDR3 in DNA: TGTGCCACCAGCACACATGACAGGGGCACCGGGGAGCTGTTTTTT.

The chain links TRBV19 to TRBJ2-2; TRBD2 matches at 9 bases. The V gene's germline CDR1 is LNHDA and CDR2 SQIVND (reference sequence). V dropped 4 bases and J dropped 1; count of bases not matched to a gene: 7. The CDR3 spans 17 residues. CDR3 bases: TGTGCCAGTAGTACTGTGAGACTAGCGGAGAACACCGGGGAGCTGTTTTTT. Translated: CASSTVRLAENTGELFF.

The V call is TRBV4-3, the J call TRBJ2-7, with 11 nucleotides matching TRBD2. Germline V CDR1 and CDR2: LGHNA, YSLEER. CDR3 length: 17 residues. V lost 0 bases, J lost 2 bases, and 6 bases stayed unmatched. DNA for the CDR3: TGCGCCAGCAGCCAAGATCCTAGCGGGAGGCCAACCTACGAGCAGTACTTC. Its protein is CASSQDPSGRPTYEQYF.

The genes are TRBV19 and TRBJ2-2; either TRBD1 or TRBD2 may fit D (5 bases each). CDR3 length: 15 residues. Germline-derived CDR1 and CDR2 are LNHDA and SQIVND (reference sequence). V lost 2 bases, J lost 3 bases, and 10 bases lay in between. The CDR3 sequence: CASSIYGTHTGELFF. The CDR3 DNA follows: TGTGCCAGTAGTATATATGGGACCCACACCGGGGAGCTGTTTTTT. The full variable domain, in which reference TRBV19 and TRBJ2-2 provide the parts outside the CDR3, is DGGITQSPKYLFRKEGQNVTLSCEQNLNHDAMYWYRQDPGQGLRLIYYSQIVNDFQKGDIAEGYSVSREKKESFPLTVTSAQKNPTAFYLCASSIYGTHTGELFFGEGSRLTVL.

The CDR3 bases are TGTGCCAGCAGCAATCTGGGAACAGGGCAGGAGACCCAGTACTTC. This codes for CASSNLGTGQETQYF. The chain has TRBV7-9 and TRBJ2-5; D might be TRBD1 (6 bases). CDR3 length: 15 residues. V lost 5 bases, J lost 5 bases, and 18 bases lay in between. CDR1 is SEHNR and CDR2 is FQNEAQ in the germline V gene (reference sequence).

This CDR3 is CATGGDKDTEAFF. CDR3 coding DNA: TGTGCGACGGGGGGGGATAAGGACACTGAAGCTTTCTTT. V gene TRBV6-6 combines with J gene TRBJ1-1; a possible D gene is TRBD1 (5 bases). CDR3 length: 13 residues. Germline CDR1 reads MNHNY; CDR2 reads SVGAGI (reference sequence).

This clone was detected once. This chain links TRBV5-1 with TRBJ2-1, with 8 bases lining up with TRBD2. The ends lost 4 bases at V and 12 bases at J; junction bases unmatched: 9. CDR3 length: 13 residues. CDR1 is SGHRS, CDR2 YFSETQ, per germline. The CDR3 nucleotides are TGCGCCAGCAGCGCGACTAGCGAGAAAGTGCAGTTCTTC. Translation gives CASSATSEKVQFF.

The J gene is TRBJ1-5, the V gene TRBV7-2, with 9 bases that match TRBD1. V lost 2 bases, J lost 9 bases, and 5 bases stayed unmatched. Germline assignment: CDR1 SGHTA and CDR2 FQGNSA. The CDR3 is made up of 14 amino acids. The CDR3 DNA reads TGTGCCAGCAGCTTAACAGGGGGCGCGGGGCCCCAGCATTTT. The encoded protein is CASSLTGGAGPQHF.

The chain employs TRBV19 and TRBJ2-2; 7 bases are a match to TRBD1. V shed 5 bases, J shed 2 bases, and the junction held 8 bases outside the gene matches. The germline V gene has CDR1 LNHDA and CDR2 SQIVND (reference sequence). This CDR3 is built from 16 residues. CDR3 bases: TGTGCCAGTAGTGGTAACAGGGGCCGCAACACCGGGGAGCTGTTTTTT. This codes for CASSGNRGRNTGELFF.

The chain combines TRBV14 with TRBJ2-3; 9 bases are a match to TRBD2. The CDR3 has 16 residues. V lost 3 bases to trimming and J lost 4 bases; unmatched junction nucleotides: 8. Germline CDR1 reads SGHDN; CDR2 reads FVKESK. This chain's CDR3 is CASSQRLAARADTQYF. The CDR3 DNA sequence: TGTGCCAGCAGCCAGCGACTAGCGGCCAGGGCAGATACGCAGTATTTT.

The CDR3, as DNA: TGTGCCAGCAGCTTAGGACTAGCAGTAAACACCGGGGAGCTGTTTTTT. It yields the protein CASSLGLAVNTGELFF. V and J are TRBV7-6 and TRBJ2-2, with 7 bases that match TRBD2. CDR3 size: 16 residues. The germline V gene encodes CDR1 SGHVS and CDR2 FNYEAQ. The J segment lost 2 bases and the V segment lost 1 base, leaving 4 bases of the junction unmatched.

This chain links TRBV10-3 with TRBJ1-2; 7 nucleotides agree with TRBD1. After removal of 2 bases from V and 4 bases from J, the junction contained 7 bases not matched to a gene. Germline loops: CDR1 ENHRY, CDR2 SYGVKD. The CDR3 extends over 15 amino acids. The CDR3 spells CAISEKGQVFYGYTF. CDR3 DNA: TGTGCCATCAGTGAGAAAGGACAGGTCTTCTATGGCTACACCTTC.

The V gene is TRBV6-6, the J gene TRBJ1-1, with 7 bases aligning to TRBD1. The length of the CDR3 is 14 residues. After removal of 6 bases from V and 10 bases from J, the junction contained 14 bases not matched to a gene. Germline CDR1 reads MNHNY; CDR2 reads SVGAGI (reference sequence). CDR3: CASSQQGPKNPAFF. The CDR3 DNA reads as TGTGCCAGCAGCCAACAGGGGCCCAAAAATCCAGCTTTCTTT.

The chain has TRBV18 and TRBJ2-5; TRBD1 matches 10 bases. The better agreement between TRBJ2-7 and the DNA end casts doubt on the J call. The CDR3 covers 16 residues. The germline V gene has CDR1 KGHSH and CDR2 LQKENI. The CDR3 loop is CASSPGGTGVLYEQYF. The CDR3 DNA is TGTGCCAGCTCACCAGGCGGGACAGGGGTTTTGTACGAGCAGTACTTC.

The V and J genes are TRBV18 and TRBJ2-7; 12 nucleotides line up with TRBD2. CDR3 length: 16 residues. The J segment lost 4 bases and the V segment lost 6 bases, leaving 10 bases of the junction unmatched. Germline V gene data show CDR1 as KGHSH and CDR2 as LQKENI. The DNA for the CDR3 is TGTGCCAGCTCGCCTAGGACTAGCGGGATGGTATACGAGCAGTACTTC. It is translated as CASSPRTSGMVYEQYF. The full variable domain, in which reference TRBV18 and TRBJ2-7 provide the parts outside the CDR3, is NAGVMQNPRHLVRRRGQEARLRCSPMKGHSHVYWYRQLPEEGLKFMVYLQKENIIDESGMPKERFSAEFPKEGPSILRIQQVVRGDSAAYFCASSPRTSGMVYEQYFGPGTRLTVT.

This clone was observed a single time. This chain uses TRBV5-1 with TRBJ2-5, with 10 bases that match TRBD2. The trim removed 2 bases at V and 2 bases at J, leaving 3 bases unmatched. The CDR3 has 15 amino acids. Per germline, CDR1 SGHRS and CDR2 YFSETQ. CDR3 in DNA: TGCGCCAGCAGCTTACTAGCGGGATTTCAAGAGACCCAGTACTTC. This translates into CASSLLAGFQETQYF.

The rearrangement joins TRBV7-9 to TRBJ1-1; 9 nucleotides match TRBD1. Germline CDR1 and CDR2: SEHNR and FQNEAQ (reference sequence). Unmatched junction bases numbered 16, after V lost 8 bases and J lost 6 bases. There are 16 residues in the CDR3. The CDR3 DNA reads TGTGCCAGCCGAAAAGAACAGGGGACAGGGAAGGCTGAAGCTTTCTTT. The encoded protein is CASRKEQGTGKAEAFF.

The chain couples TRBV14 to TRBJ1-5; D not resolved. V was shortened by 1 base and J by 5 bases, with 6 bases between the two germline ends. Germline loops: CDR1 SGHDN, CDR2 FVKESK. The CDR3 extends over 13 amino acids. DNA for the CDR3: TGTGCCAGCAGCCAAGGGATATATCAGCCCCAGCATTTT. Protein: CASSQGIYQPQHF.

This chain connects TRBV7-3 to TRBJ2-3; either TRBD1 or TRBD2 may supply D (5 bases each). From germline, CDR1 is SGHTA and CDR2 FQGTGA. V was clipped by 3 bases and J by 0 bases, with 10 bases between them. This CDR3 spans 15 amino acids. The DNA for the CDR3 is TGTGCCAGCAGCTTGGGGGTCTCTAGCACAGATACGCAGTATTTT. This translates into CASSLGVSSTDTQYF.

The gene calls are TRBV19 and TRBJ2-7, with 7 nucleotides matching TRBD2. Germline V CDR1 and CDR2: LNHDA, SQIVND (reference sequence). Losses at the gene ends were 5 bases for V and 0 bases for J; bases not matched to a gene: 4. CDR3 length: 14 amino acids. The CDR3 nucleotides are TGTGCCAGTAGTCACAAGCGGGACTCCTACGAGCAGTACTTC. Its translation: CASSHKRDSYEQYF.